This TCR beta chain was captured in a study of T-cell memory formation after mild COVID-19. Study-wide background: Clusters were largely donor specific.

General study findings and limits: Within pre-infection memory, some responding clones were found, suggesting cross-reactive memory joined. Clones shrinking between day 15 and 85 showed a balanced CD4/CD8 split, and those that grew later tilted toward CD4+. For second-wave clones that peaked at day 37, SARS-CoV-2 specificity went unverified.

V trimming: 2 bases; J trimming: 4 bases; junction bases outside the gene matches: 13. This CDR3 is 18 amino acids long. MiXCR, applied by TCRdb to the 5' RACE reads, yields one record per CDR3 protein. Here the sample spans over 400,000 distinct CDR3 sequences, around 22% being singletons. This clonotype was picked up a small number of times. Its antigen is unknown. The sequence was collected from an adult woman who had mild COVID-19 (a few samples of this study predate the infection). Cell type and time point are not known. The sequencing sample was made of PBMCs or a T cell subset sorted from them (not recorded which). This chain joins TRBV12-3 or TRBV12-4 and TRBJ2-3; 9 bases are shared with TRBD1. The CDR3 bases are TGTGCCAGCAGTTTAAGGTCGGGTCGGGACAGGGACCCAGATACGCAGTATTTT. Amino acid sequence: CASSLRSGRDRDPDTQYF.